This T cell receptor (beta chain) was identified in a study of blood T cells in healthy people across ages. Then a second PCR, running roughly 7 to 11 cycles, was carried out with a sample-barcoded 5' primer and a J-beta primer mix. The yield of each sample was at least 2.5 million CDR3-containing paired-end reads. TCRdb called the 5' RACE reads again in MiXCR, with one record for every CDR3 protein. The top ten hold 15% to 17% of the sample, which has around 650,000 distinct CDR3 sequences, around 32% seen once. The study, taken as a whole, reports: There were more naive CD4+ cells and higher diversity in long-lived donors than in aged donors. The lack of PBMC sorting stopped any conclusive naive versus antigen-experienced comparison.

To note about this clonotype: Its antigen is undetermined.

The sequenced sample consisted of blood. This clonotype was sampled from an elderly woman in good health.

CDR3 region: CASSPAGSTEQYF. The CDR3 DNA follows: TGTGCCAGCAGCCCCGCGGGTAGCACCGAGCAGTACTTC. This rearrangement joins TRBV7-2 to TRBJ2-4; possible D gene TRBD2, 5 bases. The J call may be faulty, since TRBJ2-7 better matches the DNA end. CDR3 size: 13 residues. In germline, CDR1 is SGHTA, CDR2 FQGNSA.